This T cell receptor (beta chain) appears in the sequencing data of a study of T cells in Graves' hyperthyroidism and ophthalmopathy (dated by TCRdb to between 2019 and 2020). As for the study more broadly: Peripheral blood samples were taken at the time of initial diagnosis, prior to any treatment. The 100 or so discovery patients were randomly divided into training and test sets at a 7:3 ratio. The paper reports TCR Vbeta CDR3 sequencing of over 120 peripheral blood samples: approximately 41 ophthalmopathy, 75 to 80 hyperthyroidism and about 17 progressor patients. In several Graves' hyperthyroidism patients, the study also compared T-cell repertoires from thyroid tissue with T-cell repertoires from blood. TCR V-J signatures able to tell the groups apart were searched for in a discovery cohort of approximately 95 patients, of whom over 40 had Graves' ophthalmopathy and roughly 59 had stable Graves' hyperthyroidism. Prospective prediction of ophthalmopathy was tested in an independent validation cohort consisting of some 18 hyperthyroidism patients and approximately 16 patients who later progressed to ophthalmopathy. After blood sampling, hyperthyroidism patients were treated with methimazole at a starting dose of 30 mg daily, and ophthalmopathy patients were treated with high-dose intravenous methylprednisolone.

TCR beta CDR3 regions were amplified from RNA transcripts. A first-round RT-PCR of the TCR CDR3 used the HTBI primer set with the Qiagen OneStep RT-PCR kit. A second multiplex PCR round built the libraries, followed by size selection and purification. The libraries were sequenced on an Illumina HiSeq2000 using paired-end 100 bp reads. The authors processed their data as follows. Raw data were processed with SOAPnuke, discarding reads with adapters, uncalled bases, mean Phred below 15, or no exact constant-primer or identifier match. High-quality paired reads were merged with COPE v1.2.5, and unique nucleotide sequences were defined as clonotypes. MiTCR v1.1 was used to align clonotypes to the IMGT TRBV, TRBD and TRBJ reference segments. The analysis included only V-J combinations with a frequency above 0.0001, which together covered 99% to 99.2% of the repertoires. A TCS score was defined as the ratio between F50 (clonal expansion) and ExV (chaos), using BLOSUM62-based TCRdist between CDR3 peptides within each V-J. Welch's t-statistics and random forest reduced fewer than 600 V-J features to 10 to 15, which were used in a naive Bayes classifier (R e1071). TCRdb handled the public reads itself, with Q25 trimming in fastp and clone calling in MiXCR, and kept productive beta chains. Each record represents a unique CDR3 protein, reported with the most common genes and DNA among its rows. These V and J calls originate from TCRdb's pipeline instead of the authors' own analysis. In this sample the table shows some 760,000 distinct CDR3 sequences, roughly 15% of which occur a single time. Jointly, the top ten make up 10% of the sample.

Stable Graves' hyperthyroidism was defined as no progression to ophthalmopathy during 18 months of follow-up. Hyperthyroidism patients were aged 18 to 65 years and newly diagnosed, with disease duration of less than 2 months. Exclusion was applied to patients with uncontrolled infections, other autoimmune diseases, pregnancy or lactation. Diagnoses were established on the basis of clinical symptoms, serum thyroxine and TRAb, thyroid ultrasound, and orbital computed tomography. PBMCs were isolated from 7.5 to 10 ml of fresh peripheral blood by Ficoll-Paque density gradient centrifugation. Total RNA was extracted using Trizol reagent, and RNA quality was assessed on an Agilent 2100 Bioanalyzer. Notes on this clonotype: This receptor's antigen is unknown. The input lacks base qualities; no much larger clone sits a single base away.

What the study reported, not specific to this receptor: In validation, the model predicted progression to ophthalmopathy a median of about 6.8 months before onset, with over 60% sensitivity and 72.22% specificity. Sample size was not statistically predetermined, and blinding of investigators to group allocation was not performed. In cross-validation, a model built on a 13 V-J signature told ophthalmopathy apart from stable hyperthyroidism with 85% to 90% sensitivity and about 81% specificity, and in testing the same model reached 80%/75%. Most expanded thyroid clonotypes (frequency above 0.001) were also detected in blood, suggesting blood repertoires may reflect thyroid immune responses.

This receptor was taken from a woman between 18 and 29 years old with Graves' hyperthyroidism. Material for sequencing was blood.

The CDR3 corresponds to CASSGRLQGAANEKLFF. In nucleotides, the sequence is TGTGCCAGCAGCGGTCGCCTTCAGGGAGCAGCTAATGAAAAACTGTTTTTT. The rearranged segments are TRBV11-2 and TRBJ1-4; TRBD1 could be the D gene, as 5 bases match. The junction shows trimming of 5 bases on V and 3 bases on J, plus 19 bases between the germline ends. The CDR3 contains 17 residues, cysteine and phenylalanine counted. The CDR3 DNA has 51 bases and is translated from base 1. CDR1 and CDR2 were assigned from the germline V gene as SGHAT and FQNNGV. With the rest looked up from the reference TRBV11-2 and TRBJ1-4 genes rather than sequenced, the full variable domain is EAGVAQSPRYKIIEKRQSVAFWCNPISGHATLYWYQQILGQGPKLLIQFQNNGVVDDSQLPKDRFSAERLKGVDSTLKIQPAKLEDSAVYLCASSGRLQGAANEKLFFGSGTQLSVL.